This entry is about one T cell receptor (beta chain). Its antigen is not known. The germline CDR1 and CDR2 sequences are SGHTA and FQGTGA. The CDR3 has 13 residues. The V end lost 6 bases, the J end lost 1 base, and 9 bases lay between the germline ends. At the time of sampling, donors were nominally healthy, though unrecorded immune exposures were likely. The sample belongs to a study of cytomegalovirus exposure and HLA in healthy donors. PCR amplification relied on 60 Vbeta primers (plus 13 Jbeta primers). Assay used: immunoSEQ multiplex PCR; TCRdb lists only in-frame clones, some missing. The table shows 150,000 to 200,000 clones, with around four fifths occurring only once. Findings and caveats of the study: Researchers reported in a later analysis that a missense DCLRE1C variant was tied to TCR beta V- and J-gene trimming. TCR association rates varied by HLA locus in a later analysis, with DRB1 highest and HLA-C lowest. Specificity for CMV antigens was confirmed in vitro for a few of the CMV-associated chains.

The sequence came from a female donor in good health and CMV-seronegative. The specimen was PBMCs. V and J are TRBV7-3 and TRBJ1-1; D gene uncertain. The CDR3 DNA sequence: TGTGCCAGCAGGGAGGGTAGGAACACTGAAGCTTTCTTT. Protein: CASREGRNTEAFF.